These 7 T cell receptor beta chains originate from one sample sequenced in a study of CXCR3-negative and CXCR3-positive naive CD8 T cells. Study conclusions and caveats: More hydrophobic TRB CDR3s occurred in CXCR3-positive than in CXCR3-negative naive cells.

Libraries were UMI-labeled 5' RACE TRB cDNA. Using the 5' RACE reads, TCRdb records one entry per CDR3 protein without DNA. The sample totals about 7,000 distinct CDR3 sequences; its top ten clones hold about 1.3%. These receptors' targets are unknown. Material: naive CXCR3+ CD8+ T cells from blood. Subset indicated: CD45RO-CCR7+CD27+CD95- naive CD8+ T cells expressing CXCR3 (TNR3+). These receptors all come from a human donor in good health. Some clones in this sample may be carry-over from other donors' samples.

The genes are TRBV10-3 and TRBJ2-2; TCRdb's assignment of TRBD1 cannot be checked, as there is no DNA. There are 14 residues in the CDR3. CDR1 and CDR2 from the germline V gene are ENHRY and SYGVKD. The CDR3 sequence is CAISDRMNTGELFF.

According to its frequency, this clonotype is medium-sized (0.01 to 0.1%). This CDR3 is CASSSAGAQHEQYF. J is TRBJ2-7 and V is TRBV7-9. The germline CDR1 and CDR2 sequences are SEHNR and FQNEAQ (reference sequence). This CDR3 comprises 14 residues.

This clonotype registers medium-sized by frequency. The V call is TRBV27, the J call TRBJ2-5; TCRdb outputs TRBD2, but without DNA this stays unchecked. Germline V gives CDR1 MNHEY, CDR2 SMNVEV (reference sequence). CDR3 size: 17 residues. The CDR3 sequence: CASSLYTSGLSQETQYF.

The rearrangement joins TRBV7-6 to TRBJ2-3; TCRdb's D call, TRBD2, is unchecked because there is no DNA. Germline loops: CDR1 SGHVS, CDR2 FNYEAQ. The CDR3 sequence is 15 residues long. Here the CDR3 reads CASSLTGGPADTQYF.

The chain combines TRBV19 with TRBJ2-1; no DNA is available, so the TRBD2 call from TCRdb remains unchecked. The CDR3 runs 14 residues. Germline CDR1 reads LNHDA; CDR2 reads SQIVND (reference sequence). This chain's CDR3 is CASSIWAGGYEQFF.

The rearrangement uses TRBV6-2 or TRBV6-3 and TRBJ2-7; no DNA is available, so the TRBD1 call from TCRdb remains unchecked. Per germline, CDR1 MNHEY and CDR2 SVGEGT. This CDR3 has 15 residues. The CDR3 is CASSSLLQGFYEQYF.

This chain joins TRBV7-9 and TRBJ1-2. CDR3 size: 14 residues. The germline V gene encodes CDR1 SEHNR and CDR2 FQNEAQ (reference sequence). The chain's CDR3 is CASSLDSLDYGYTF.